Below, one T cell receptor (beta chain) is given with its context. Its antigen is still unknown. This sample was taken from a study of T cells in Graves' hyperthyroidism and ophthalmopathy. Turning to the study itself: Initial diagnosis, before any treatment, was when peripheral blood was collected.

Study observations and caveats: Blood samples included most of the expanded thyroid clonotypes exceeding 0.001. Stable hyperthyroidism was separated from ophthalmopathy by a model based on 13 V-J features.

RNA transcripts yielded amplified TCR beta CDR3 regions. In the first-round RT-PCR of the TCR CDR3, the HTBI primer set was used. A single record per CDR3 protein comes from TCRdb applying MiXCR to the multiplex PCR reads. This sample has over 500,000 distinct CDR3 sequences, with 14% found just once. Diagnoses were made from clinical symptoms, serum measures (thyroxine and TRAb), thyroid ultrasound and orbital computed tomography. The TCR sequence derives from a middle-aged woman with Graves' hyperthyroidism. The source material was blood.

The CDR3 reads CASSIGQVRDTQYF. CDR3 in DNA: TGCGCCAGCAGCATCGGACAGGTCAGGGATACGCAGTATTTT. The V and J genes are TRBV5-1 and TRBJ2-3, with 7 nucleotides matching TRBD1. V lost 4 bases, J lost 6 bases, and 8 bases stayed unmatched. The length of the CDR3 is 14 residues. Germline V gives CDR1 SGHRS, CDR2 YFSETQ.